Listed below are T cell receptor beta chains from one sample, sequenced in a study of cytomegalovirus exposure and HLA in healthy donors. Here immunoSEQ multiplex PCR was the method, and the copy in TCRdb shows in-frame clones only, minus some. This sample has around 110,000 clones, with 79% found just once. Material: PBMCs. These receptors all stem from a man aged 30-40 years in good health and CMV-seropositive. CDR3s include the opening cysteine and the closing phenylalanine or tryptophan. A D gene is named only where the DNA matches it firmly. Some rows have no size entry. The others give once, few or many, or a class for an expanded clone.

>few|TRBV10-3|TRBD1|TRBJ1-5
CAISYDRVDQPQHF
TGTGCCATCAGTTATGACAGGGTTGATCAGCCCCAGCATTTT
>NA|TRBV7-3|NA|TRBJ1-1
CASSLNREMNTEAFF
TGTGCCAGCAGCTTAAACAGGGAGATGAACACTGAAGCTTTCTTT
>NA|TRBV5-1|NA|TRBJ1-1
CASRRGGMNTEAFF
TGCGCCAGCAGAAGAGGGGGTATGAACACTGAAGCTTTCTTT
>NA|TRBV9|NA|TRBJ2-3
CASSVGGSGDTQYF
TGTGCCAGCAGCGTAGGAGGTAGCGGAGATACGCAGTATTTT
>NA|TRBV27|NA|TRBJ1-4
CASKTGAGKKLFF
TGTGCCAGCAAGACAGGCGCAGGAAAAAAACTGTTTTTT
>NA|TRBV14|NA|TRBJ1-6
CASSPRETFSSYNSPLHF
TGTGCCAGCAGCCCACGAGAGACTTTTAGCTCCTATAATTCACCCCTCCACTTT
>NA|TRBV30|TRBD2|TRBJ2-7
CAWSVAGGYEQYF
TGTGCCTGGAGTGTAGCGGGGGGCTACGAGCAGTACTTC
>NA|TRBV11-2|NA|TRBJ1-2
CASSLRAGVYGYTF
TGTGCCAGCAGCCTAAGGGCGGGTGTCTATGGCTACACCTTC
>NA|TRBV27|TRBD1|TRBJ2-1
CASSSNRDRAFHEQFF
TGTGCCAGCAGTTCGAACCGGGACAGGGCTTTCCATGAGCAGTTCTTC
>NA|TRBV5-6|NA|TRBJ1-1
CASSLGDSSLGTEAFF
TGTGCCAGCAGCTTGGGAGACAGCTCCCTTGGCACTGAAGCTTTCTTT
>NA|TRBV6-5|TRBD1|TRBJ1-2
CASSYGTGLGNYGYTF
TGTGCCAGCAGTTACGGGACAGGGTTAGGGAACTATGGCTACACCTTC
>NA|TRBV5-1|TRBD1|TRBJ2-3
CASSPEDRVRTQYF
TGCGCCAGCAGCCCCGAGGACAGGGTGAGAACGCAGTATTTT
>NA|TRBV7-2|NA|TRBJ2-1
CASSLTSSAYNEQFF
TGTGCCAGCAGCTTAACTAGCTCGGCCTACAATGAGCAGTTCTTC
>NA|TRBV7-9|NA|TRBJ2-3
CSSSPSAGYSTDTQYF
TGTTCCAGCAGCCCCTCTGCAGGGTATAGCACAGATACGCAGTATTTT
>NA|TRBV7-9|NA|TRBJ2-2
CASSPVNTGELFF
TGTGCCAGCAGCCCGGTGAACACCGGGGAGCTGTTTTTT
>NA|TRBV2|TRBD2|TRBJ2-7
CASTSDSGGYEQYF
TGTGCCAGCACGAGTGATAGCGGGGGGTACGAGCAGTACTTC
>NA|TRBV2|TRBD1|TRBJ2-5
CASSPRTGRQETQYF
TGTGCCAGCAGCCCTCGGACAGGGCGCCAAGAGACCCAGTACTTC
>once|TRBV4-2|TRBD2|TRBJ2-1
CASSQDLAGYNEQFF
TGTGCCAGCAGCCAAGATCTAGCGGGGTACAATGAGCAGTTCTTC
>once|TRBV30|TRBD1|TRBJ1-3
CAWSPKTTGTGFYNTIYF
TGTGCCTGGAGTCCAAAAACTACCGGGACAGGGTTTTACAACACCATATATTTT
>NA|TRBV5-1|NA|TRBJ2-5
CASYQGPQETQYF
TGCGCCAGCTATCAGGGGCCCCAAGAGACCCAGTACTTC
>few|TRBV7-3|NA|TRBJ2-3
CASSLWASGTDTQYF
TGTGCCAGCAGCTTATGGGCTAGCGGCACAGATACGCAGTATTTT
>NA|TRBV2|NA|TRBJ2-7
CASRYAYEQYF
TGTGCCAGCAGATACGCGTACGAGCAGTACTTC
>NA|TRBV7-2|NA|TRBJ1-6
CASSPRQNLGPLHF
TGTGCCAGCAGCCCACGACAGAATCTCGGGCCCCTCCACTTT
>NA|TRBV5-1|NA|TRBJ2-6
CASSVVGASGANVLTF
TGCGCCAGCAGCGTCGTGGGGGCCTCTGGGGCCAACGTCCTGACTTTC
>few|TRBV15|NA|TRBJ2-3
CATSRALNPVTDTQYF
TGTGCCACCAGCAGAGCCCTGAACCCAGTCACAGATACGCAGTATTTT
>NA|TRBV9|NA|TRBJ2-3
CASSVLRVGTDTQYF
TGTGCCAGCAGCGTACTGAGGGTAGGCACAGATACGCAGTATTTT